The 7 T cell receptor beta chains listed next were all sequenced from one sample in a study of metastatic and nonmetastatic thyroid tumors. Via MiXCR, TCRdb re-called the PCR reads. The table has approximately 42,000 clones, 20% to 25% seen once. Every patient underwent thyroid surgery untreated. The sample consisted of tumor tissue. Source of these receptors: a female donor with papillary thyroid cancer or a benign thyroid nodule (not recorded which). Some clones in this sample may be carry-over from other donors' samples.

This clone was recorded many times. V usage is TRBV4-2 and J usage is TRBJ1-2, with 7 bases matching TRBD1. Germline V gene data show CDR1 as LGHNA and CDR2 as YNFKEQ. Unmatched junction bases numbered 13, after V lost 4 bases and J lost 2 bases. This CDR3 has 17 amino acids. CDR3 in DNA: TGTGCCAGCAGCCCCCGGGACAGCGCCAGATCGAACTATGGCTACACCTTC. This sequence encodes CASSPRDSARSNYGYTF.

In this sample, this clone turned up many times. The chain carries TRBV12-3 or TRBV12-4 and TRBJ1-1, with D unresolved. The CDR3 consists of 13 residues. V shed 3 bases and J shed 1 base, with 6 bases lying between them. This chain's CDR3 is CASSFGQNTEAFF. The DNA of the CDR3 is TGTGCCAGCAGTTTTGGGCAGAACACTGAAGCTTTCTTT.

This clone occurred many times. This rearrangement joins TRBV9 to TRBJ2-5, with a tentative D call TRBD2 (5 bases). The CDR3 length is 14 residues. The V and J ends lost 4 bases and 4 bases respectively, with 14 bases between them. Germline assignment: CDR1 SGDLS and CDR2 YYNGEE. The CDR3 DNA sequence: TGTGCCAGCAGCCCCGGACCGGGATTAGAGACCCAGTACTTC. Translation gives CASSPGPGLETQYF.

This clone occurred a few times. An end of the junction does not agree with germline; a read error may underlie this. V is TRBV6-5 and J is TRBJ1-5; no clear D. Germline assignment: CDR1 MNHEY and CDR2 SVGAGI. This CDR3 spans 15 amino acids. Here the CDR3 reads CASSYPTWSSQPQHF. DNA for the CDR3: TGTGCCAGCAGTTACCCGACATGGAGCAGTCAGCCCCAGCATTTT.

This clone was counted once. V gene TRBV5-1 combines with J gene TRBJ2-1; D tentatively fits TRBD1 or TRBD2 (5 bases each). The CDR3 extends over 14 amino acids. Trimming stripped 1 base from V and 7 bases from J, with 12 bases between. Germline assignment: CDR1 SGHRS and CDR2 YFSETQ. In nucleotides, the CDR3 is TGCGCCAGCAGCTTGCGGGTTGAGGGGAATGAGCAGTTCTTC. Its protein product is CASSLRVEGNEQFF. The whole variable domain, remainder taken from reference TRBV5-1 and TRBJ2-1, is KAGVTQTPRYLIKTRGQQVTLSCSPISGHRSVSWYQQTPGQGLQFLFEYFSETQRNKGNFPGRFSGRQFSNSRSEMNVSTLELGDSALYLCASSLRVEGNEQFFGPGTRLTVL.

This chain joins TRBV28 and TRBJ1-1; D might be TRBD1 (5 bases). CDR1 is MDHEN and CDR2 is SYDVKM in the germline V gene. Trimming took 6 bases from V and 8 from J, leaving 13 bases between them. The CDR3 spans 12 residues. The CDR3 bases are TGTGCCAGCAGCTCCCAGGGTTTCGAAGCTTTCTTT. Protein product: CASSSQGFEAFF.

CDR3: CASSYDSDSGPQFHF. The CDR3 bases are TGTGCCAGCAGTTACGACTCGGACAGTGGTCCCCAATTCCACTTT. The chain links TRBV6-5 to TRBJ1-6; D is perhaps TRBD1 (6 bases). This CDR3 is 15 amino acids long. CDR1 MNHEY and CDR2 SVGAGI come from the germline V gene. Trimming left V 2 bases short and J 17 bases short, with 22 bases between.